This T cell receptor beta chain was sequenced in a study of CD8 T cells in Susac syndrome. Sequencing of TCR beta was carried out in blood CD8+ and CD4+ T cells. The authors negatively isolated CD8+ and CD4+ T cells and FACS-enriched TEMRA cells. After extraction with the RNeasy kit, about 0.5 to 1 ug of the RNA was reverse transcribed using random hexamers. TCRdb reprocessed the immunoSEQ multiplex PCR reads with MiXCR, giving one entry per CDR3 protein. Counted here are around 140,000 distinct CDR3 sequences, approximately 95% occurring once; the ten biggest clones make up 0.065% to 0.1%. This CDR3 has 15 amino acids. The germline CDR1 and CDR2 sequences are SGHRS and YFSETQ. The V and J ends lost 2 bases and 2 bases respectively, with 11 bases between them.

V gene TRBV5-1 combines with J gene TRBJ2-1; the D is unclear. This sequence originates from a human donor in good health. The specimen sequenced was CD4+ T cells from PBMCs. CDR3 in DNA: TGCGCCAGCAGCTTATTGACTTATGCCTACAATGAGCAGTTCTTC. Its protein product is CASSLLTYAYNEQFF.